A single T cell receptor (beta chain) is shown here with its context. Assay: immunoSEQ multiplex PCR; the TCRdb copy retains only in-frame clones and omits some. Of about 140,000 clones in the sample, 75% to 85% were seen once. This entry is derived from a study of blood T cell repertoires in COVID-19. Germline CDR1 MGHRA, CDR2 YSYEKL. The CDR3 runs 15 residues. The J segment lost 7 bases and the V segment lost 3 bases, leaving 7 bases of the junction unmatched. The chain recombines TRBV4-1 with TRBJ2-7; 12 bases map to TRBD1. The sequence was obtained from a man over 45 with acute or convalescent COVID-19. The sample was peripheral blood. In DNA, the CDR3 is TGCGCCAGCAGCCATTCGGGACAGGGGGCCAAAGAGCAGTACTTC. Translated, it gives CASSHSGQGAKEQYF.